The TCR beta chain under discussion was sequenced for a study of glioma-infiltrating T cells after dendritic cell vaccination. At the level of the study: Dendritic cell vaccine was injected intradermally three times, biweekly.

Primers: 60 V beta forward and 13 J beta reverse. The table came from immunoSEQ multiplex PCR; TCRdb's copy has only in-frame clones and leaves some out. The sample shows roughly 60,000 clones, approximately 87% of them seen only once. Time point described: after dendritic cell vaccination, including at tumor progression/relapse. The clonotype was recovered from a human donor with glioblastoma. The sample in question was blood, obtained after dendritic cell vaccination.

In DNA form, the CDR3 reads TGTGCCAGCAGCTTACGCGGGACTCCGACCAACTATGGCTACACCTTC. This encodes CASSLRGTPTNYGYTF. The chain joins TRBV7-2 to TRBJ1-2, with D maybe TRBD1 (5 bases). Germline lookup yields CDR1 SGHTA and CDR2 FQGNSA. CDR3 length equals 16 residues. Deletions cut 2 bases from V and 2 bases from J, with 15 bases between.